Presented here are 6 T cell receptor beta chains from one specimen sequenced in a study of regulatory T cells in long-lasting Graves disease. Stated time point: newly diagnosed GD, antithyroid drugs for less than 3 months. The TCR library was made from RNA extracted from PBMCs. For TCR beta, libraries came from iRepertoire HTBI primers and Arm-PCR of CDR3 regions. In TCRdb, the multiplex PCR reads were re-called with MiXCR into one record per CDR3 protein. The table includes under 450,000 distinct CDR3 sequences, roughly 16% detected once. These same data were also listed under a study on T cells in Graves' hyperthyroidism and ophthalmopathy.

The sample in question was peripheral blood mononuclear cells (PBMCs), obtained at new diagnosis, from a patient treated with antithyroid drugs. The receptors here all came from a young woman with Graves disease.

The chain uses TRBV12-3 or TRBV12-4 and TRBJ1-3; D is ambiguous. This CDR3 spans 17 amino acids. Trimming shortened V by 7 bases and J by 0 bases, and 19 bases separated the two germline ends. DNA for the CDR3: TGTGCCAGCACCATTGGCGGAGGACTAAGCTCTGGAAACACCATATATTTT. This sequence encodes CASTIGGGLSSGNTIYF.

This clonotype has ten or more counts. This rearrangement joins TRBV2 to TRBJ1-5, with D hard to call. This CDR3 has 17 residues. The germline CDR1 and CDR2 sequences are SNHLY and FYNNEI. V was shortened by 6 bases and J by 0 bases, with 18 bases between the two germline ends. The CDR3 DNA reads as TGTGCCAGCAGAGAGGGAGCGAGGCCCTATAGCAATCAGCCCCAGCATTTT. It codes for CASREGARPYSNQPQHF.

This clonotype showed up just a few times. Being one base from a much bigger clone, this may be a read error. In DNA, the CDR3 is TGCGCCAGCAGCTCGGGACCGGAAGAGACCCAGTGCTTC. It yields the protein CASSSGPEETQCF. This chain connects TRBV5-1 to TRBJ2-5, with D possibly being TRBD1 or TRBD2 (5 bases each). CDR1 and CDR2 (germline): SGHRS, YFSETQ. There are 13 residues in the CDR3. The full variable domain, completed using reference TRBV5-1 and TRBJ2-5, is KAGVTQTPRYLIKTRGQQVTLSCSPISGHRSVSWYQQTPGQGLQFLFEYFSETQRNKGNFPGRFSGRQFSNSRSEMNVSTLELGDSALYLCASSSGPEETQCFGPGTRLLVL.

This clonotype was picked up many times. The chain links TRBV7-3 to TRBJ2-5; the match to TRBD1 covers 8 bases. Germline V CDR1 and CDR2: SGHTA, FQGTGA. This CDR3 spans 14 amino acids. Trimming took 5 bases from V and 2 from J; bases not matched to a gene: 4. CDR3 loop: CASSPQGAQETQYF. Written as DNA, the CDR3 is TGTGCCAGCAGCCCCCAGGGGGCGCAAGAGACCCAGTACTTC.

The CDR3 DNA sequence: TGTGCCAGTAGTCCGAAACAGGGGTTGAACACTGAAGCTTTCTTT. It yields the protein CASSPKQGLNTEAFF. The gene calls are TRBV19 and TRBJ1-1; 7 nucleotides align to TRBD1. CDR1 and CDR2 from the germline V gene are LNHDA and SQIVND (reference sequence). This CDR3 is 15 amino acids long. Trimming cost V 5 bases and J 0 bases; bases outside gene matches: 6.

This clonotype was detected ten times or more. The rearrangement uses TRBV11-2 and TRBJ1-6; D remains ambiguous. The CDR3 consists of 14 residues. Germline values: CDR1 SGHAT, CDR2 FQNNGV. V was pared by 5 bases and J by 5 bases, with 10 bases between. The CDR3 DNA is TGTGCCAGCAGCCGTTACGGAGATAATTCACCCCTCCACTTT. Its protein is CASSRYGDNSPLHF. Variable domain in full (rest from reference TRBV11-2 and TRBJ1-6): EAGVAQSPRYKIIEKRQSVAFWCNPISGHATLYWYQQILGQGPKLLIQFQNNGVVDDSQLPKDRFSAERLKGVDSTLKIQPAKLEDSAVYLCASSRYGDNSPLHFGNGTRLTVT.